Below, 21 T cell receptor beta chains from the same sample are listed, as sequenced in a study of naive and memory T cell subsets. Both TRBC1 and TRBC2 were covered by a beta constant-region primer of two equimolar oligonucleotides. TCRdb analysed the UMI-ligation and nested PCR reads with MiXCR anew, one entry per CDR3 protein. The sample lists 140,000 to 150,000 distinct CDR3 sequences, about 15% seen once, with roughly 0.14% in the top ten. Sequenced material: naive CD4+ T cells from blood. The receptors originated from a human donor in good health.

V usage is TRBV5-1 and J usage is TRBJ1-5; D gene uncertain. Germline V CDR1 and CDR2: SGHRS, YFSETQ. CDR3 length equals 13 residues. The V gene lost 4 bases and the J gene lost 3 bases, with 8 bases spanning the gap. The CDR3 nucleotides read TGCGCCAGCAGCCATAGACCCAATCAGCCCCAGCATTTT. Translating gives CASSHRPNQPQHF.

Regarding this clonotype: This may be a read error: a much more frequent sequence differs by one nucleotide. V usage is TRBV29-1 and J usage is TRBJ1-2, with 7 bases fitting TRBD1. V was pared by 6 bases and J by 8 bases, with 12 bases of the junction left unmatched. From germline, CDR1 is SQVTM and CDR2 ANQGSEA. The CDR3 sequence is 13 residues long. The CDR3, as DNA: TGCAGCGTGGCCGGACAGGAACGATGGGGCTACACCTTC. Translated: CSVAGQERWGYTF. The full variable domain, rest sourced from reference TRBV29-1 and TRBJ1-2, is SAVISQKPSRDICQRGTSLTIQCQVDSQVTMMFWYRQQPGQSLTLIATANQGSEATYESGFVIDKFPISRPNLTFSTLTVSNMSPEDSSIYLCSVAGQERWGYTFGSGTRLTVV.

V is TRBV6-2 or TRBV6-3 and J is TRBJ1-1; D is perhaps TRBD1 (5 bases). CDR3 size: 14 residues. Trimming cost V 5 bases and J 8 bases, with 18 bases left between them. The germline gives CDR1 MNHEY, CDR2 SVGEGT. The CDR3 DNA reads TGTGCCAGCAGTCCCGCACCGGGACGCCGAGAAGCTTTCTTT. It is translated as CASSPAPGRREAFF.

The rearrangement joins TRBV15 to TRBJ2-1; TRBD2 matches at 12 bases. The ends lost 4 bases at V and 8 bases at J; junction bases unmatched: 6. The CDR3 has 15 residues. Germline V lookup: CDR1 LNHNV, CDR2 YYDKDF (reference sequence). CDR3 in amino acids: CATSKSSGREDEQFF. In DNA, the CDR3 is TGTGCCACCAGCAAATCTAGCGGGAGGGAGGATGAGCAGTTCTTC.

V gene TRBV11-1 combines with J gene TRBJ2-1, with 8 bases aligning to TRBD1. The germline V gene has CDR1 SGHAT and CDR2 FQDESV (reference sequence). The CDR3 is made up of 18 amino acids. With V trimmed by 5 bases and J by 6 bases, 18 bases remained unmatched. DNA of the CDR3: TGTGCCAGCAGCCAAGGACAGGGTAAAGGGTCAAGGACCAATGAGCAGTTCTTC. Its protein product is CASSQGQGKGSRTNEQFF.

This clonotype was observed a handful of times. The CDR3 DNA reads TGCAGTGCTAGTCCTCATGGACAGGGGAGGACAGATACGCAGTATTTT. Its translation: CSASPHGQGRTDTQYF. V and J are TRBV20-1 and TRBJ2-3, with TRBD1 matching over 9 bases. The CDR3 contains 16 residues. V gave up 3 bases and J gave up 3 bases; unmatched junction bases: 10. Per the germline V gene, CDR1 is DFQATT and CDR2 is SNEGSKA (reference sequence).

CDR3 region: CATSEVQGVEKLFF. The CDR3 DNA follows: TGTGCCACCAGCGAAGTTCAGGGGGTCGAAAAACTGTTTTTT. This chain links TRBV15 with TRBJ1-4; 7 bases are shared with TRBD1. The CDR3 covers 14 residues. Germline lookup yields CDR1 LNHNV and CDR2 YYDKDF (reference sequence). With 5 bases clipped from V and 8 bases from J, the junction kept 8 bases outside the gene matches.

The chain is built from TRBV20-1 and TRBJ1-1; tentatively, D is TRBD1 (6 bases). V was shortened by 6 bases and J by 5 bases, with 16 bases between the two germline ends. Germline V CDR1 and CDR2: DFQATT, SNEGSKA (reference sequence). The CDR3 loop spans 13 amino acids. In DNA, the CDR3 is TGCAGTGCCATTAGACAGGCTGGGACTGAAGCTTTCTTT. Translated: CSAIRQAGTEAFF.

The chain carries TRBV6-2 or TRBV6-3 and TRBJ2-7, with TRBD1 matching over 9 bases. The CDR3 runs to 15 residues. Germline V gives CDR1 MNHEY, CDR2 SVGEGT. Germline trimming cut 5 bases from V and 2 bases from J; bases unmatched to any gene: 7. The CDR3 DNA sequence: TGTGCCAGCAGTCCCGGGACAGGGCACGCCTACGAGCAGTACTTC. Residues: CASSPGTGHAYEQYF.

The V and J genes are TRBV12-5 and TRBJ2-7; tentatively, D is TRBD2 (5 bases). Germline V gene sequence: CDR1 LGHNT, CDR2 FRNRAP. V lost 0 bases and J 4 bases, leaving 19 bases between the germline ends. The CDR3 is 17 residues long. In DNA, the CDR3 is TGTGCTAGTGGTTTGGTTTTGGGCACCCTCACGGGGTACGAGCAGTACTTC. This gives the protein CASGLVLGTLTGYEQYF.

The rearrangement joins TRBV5-5 to TRBJ2-3; TRBD1 is a possible D gene (6 bases). Germline-derived CDR1 and CDR2 are SGHKS and YYEKEE (reference sequence). Trimming took 4 bases from V and 3 from J, leaving 15 bases between them. This CDR3 is 15 amino acids long. Here the CDR3 reads CASSVQGRLTDTQYF. The DNA for the CDR3 is TGTGCCAGCAGCGTACAGGGAAGGCTAACAGATACGCAGTATTTT.

The rearrangement links TRBV18 to TRBJ2-5; no clear D gene. Germline lookup yields CDR1 KGHSH and CDR2 LQKENI. The CDR3 is 14 amino acids. Between the trimmed V and J ends, which lost 3 bases and 1 base, there was a span of 9 bases. CDR3 region: CASSPGYSQETQYF. The CDR3 nucleotides read TGTGCCAGCTCACCGGGATACAGCCAAGAGACCCAGTACTTC.

This clonotype has only a few counts. V gene TRBV28 combines with J gene TRBJ1-2; 9 positions match TRBD1. CDR1 is MDHEN, CDR2 SYDVKM, per germline. The length of the CDR3 is 16 residues. V dropped 4 bases and J dropped 3; count of bases not matched to a gene: 9. The DNA of the CDR3 is TGTGCCAGCAGTTCCTCGGGACAGGGATGGGACTATGGCTACACCTTC. Translation gives CASSSSGQGWDYGYTF.

This sequence joins TRBV5-1 and TRBJ1-4; tentative D call: TRBD1 (5 bases). CDR3 length: 16 residues. Trimming removed 0 bases at V and 12 bases at J, with 21 bases between. The germline V gene has CDR1 SGHRS and CDR2 YFSETQ. CDR3 residues: CASSLATGAESGELFF. As DNA, the CDR3 is TGCGCCAGCAGCTTGGCCACCGGGGCAGAATCCGGGGAACTGTTTTTT.

The V call is TRBV19, the J call TRBJ2-2; a possible D gene is TRBD2 (6 bases). Germline lookup yields CDR1 LNHDA and CDR2 SQIVND (reference sequence). This CDR3 region has 15 residues. The V end was cut by 3 bases, the J end by 7 bases, with 15 bases between. CDR3 sequence reads: CASSINSGAGGELFF. Written as DNA, the CDR3 is TGTGCCAGTAGTATTAATTCGGGAGCCGGCGGGGAGCTGTTTTTT.

This clonotype was recorded a few times. The genes are TRBV6-2 or TRBV6-3 and TRBJ1-2; 10 nucleotides agree with TRBD1. Germline-derived CDR1 and CDR2 are MNHEY and SVGEGT. V shed 0 bases, J shed 7 bases, and the junction held 2 bases outside the gene matches. The CDR3 runs 14 residues. As DNA, the CDR3 is TGTGCCAGCAGTTACTCTGACAGGGGGCTTGGCTACACCTTC. Its protein is CASSYSDRGLGYTF.

This clonotype was counted between two and nine times. This chain uses TRBV5-4 with TRBJ2-7, with 8 positions matching TRBD2. This CDR3 has 15 residues. Germline V gene lookup returns CDR1 SGHNT and CDR2 YYREEE (reference sequence). With 0 bases clipped from V and 3 bases from J, the junction kept 5 bases outside the gene matches. The CDR3 here is CASSLVVAGLYEQYF. The CDR3 DNA reads TGTGCCAGCAGCTTGGTGGTAGCGGGACTCTACGAGCAGTACTTC.

The J gene is TRBJ1-4, the V gene TRBV12-5, with TRBD1 as a possible D gene (6 bases). V lost 0 bases and J 2 bases, leaving 22 bases between the germline ends. This CDR3 region has 20 residues. CDR1 LGHNT and CDR2 FRNRAP come from the germline V gene. For the CDR3, the DNA is TGTGCTAGTGGTTTGGTTCATCGAGTGGAGGGGGGCACGACTAATGAAAAACTGTTTTTT. Translating it yields CASGLVHRVEGGTTNEKLFF.

The chain employs TRBV12-3 or TRBV12-4 and TRBJ1-2; no reliable D call. V shed 5 bases and J shed 7 bases, with 14 bases lying between them. There are 13 residues in the CDR3. CDR3 region: CASSPDRSAGYTF. Written as DNA, the CDR3 is TGTGCCAGCAGTCCCGACCGGTCGGCTGGCTACACCTTC.

There are many counts of this clonotype. This chain joins TRBV12-3 or TRBV12-4 and TRBJ1-1, with TRBD1 identical over 8 bases. CDR3 length: 14 amino acids. J gave up 4 bases and V 4 bases, and 5 bases lay outside the gene matches. The CDR3, as DNA: TGTGCCAGCAGTTCCTCAGACAGGGGCACTGAAGCTTTCTTT. Translated: CASSSSDRGTEAFF.

The V call is TRBV20-1, the J call TRBJ2-5, with D hard to call. V lost 3 bases to trimming and J lost 5 bases, with 16 bases between them. Germline CDR1 reads DFQATT; CDR2 reads SNEGSKA (reference sequence). The CDR3 contains 14 residues. The DNA for the CDR3 is TGCAGTGCTAGGGGTGACCCCTTGGAGGAGACCCAGTACTTC. Its protein product is CSARGDPLEETQYF.